A single sample is the source of the 21 T cell receptor beta chains below, sequenced in a study of T cell responses to AZD1222 COVID-19 vaccine. Profiling relied on immunoSEQ multiplex PCR, and the TCRdb table lists in-frame clones only, not all of them. The sample shows about 130,000 clones, nearly 95% of them seen only once. Here the sequenced sample was peripheral blood, taken on day 0 of AZD1222 vaccination. All receptors derive from an adult in good health.

This clone appeared once. The rearrangement joins TRBV5-6 to TRBJ1-5; 7 bases match TRBD1. This CDR3 is 14 amino acids long. V shed 4 bases and J 9 bases; nucleotides not matched to a gene: 10. Per the germline V gene, CDR1 is SGHDT and CDR2 is YYEEEE. CDR3 in DNA: TGTGCCAGCAGCAAAGACAGGGCAACAGGGCCCCAGCATTTT. This gives the protein CASSKDRATGPQHF.

V gene TRBV19 combines with J gene TRBJ1-1; D unclear. Germline assignment: CDR1 LNHDA and CDR2 SQIVND (reference sequence). The V gene lost 6 bases and the J gene lost 0 bases, with 5 bases spanning the gap. This CDR3 is 12 amino acids long. The DNA of the CDR3 is TGTGCCAGTAGGGGAGTGAACACTGAAGCTTTCTTT. Translated, it gives CASRGVNTEAFF.

This clone was picked up one time. The V and J genes are TRBV30 and TRBJ1-1, with no clear D. The ends were cut back, 1 base at V and 8 bases at J, with 17 bases in the middle. CDR3 size: 14 residues. Germline V gene sequence: CDR1 GTSNPN, CDR2 SVGIG (reference sequence). CDR3 residues: CAWSASLIAAEAFF. The DNA of the CDR3 is TGTGCCTGGAGTGCCAGCCTGATCGCGGCGGAAGCTTTCTTT.

V is TRBV5-1 and J is TRBJ1-2; the D gene is possibly TRBD1 (5 bases). The length of the CDR3 is 16 residues. Looked up from germline, CDR1 is SGHRS and CDR2 is YFSETQ. Trimming stripped 5 bases from V and 6 bases from J, with 23 bases between. In nucleotides, the CDR3 is TGCGCCAGCAGTCTGGGAGGAAGGGGACGCGGAGATGGCTACACCTTC. Its translation is CASSLGGRGRGDGYTF.

The V call is TRBV4-2, the J call TRBJ2-7, with D possibly matching TRBD2 (7 bases). CDR1 LGHNA and CDR2 YNFKEQ come from the germline V gene. CDR3 length: 20 residues. V lost 0 bases and J lost 2, with 26 bases in between. The CDR3 sequence: CASSQEVAAAGALQPYEQYF. The CDR3 DNA sequence: TGTGCCAGCAGCCAAGAGGTTGCGGCGGCGGGGGCTTTACAACCCTACGAGCAGTACTTC.

This sequence joins TRBV28 and TRBJ2-3; D remains ambiguous. Germline V gene sequence: CDR1 MDHEN, CDR2 SYDVKM. The CDR3 has 13 residues. V was shortened by 3 bases and J by 6 bases, with 10 bases between the two germline ends. This CDR3 reads CASSLTSSDTQYF. The CDR3 bases are TGTGCCAGCAGTTTGACGAGCTCTGATACGCAGTATTTT.

CDR3: CASNYEASSYNEQFF. The CDR3 DNA follows: TGTGCCAGCAACTACGAGGCCAGCTCCTACAATGAGCAGTTCTTC. V is TRBV11-2 and J is TRBJ2-1; the D is unclear. The V gene's germline CDR1 is SGHAT and CDR2 FQNNGV. CDR3 length: 15 residues. Trimming pared 7 bases from V and 0 bases from J, leaving 13 bases between.

The chain combines TRBV14 with TRBJ1-1; a weak D match, TRBD1 (5 bases). The CDR3 covers 11 residues. Per germline, CDR1 SGHDN and CDR2 FVKESK. V was cut by 10 bases and J by 5 bases, with 11 bases left in between. The CDR3 is CATGRGTEAFF. The CDR3 region has the DNA TGTGCCACGGGACGCGGGACTGAAGCTTTCTTT.

This rearrangement joins TRBV5-8 to TRBJ2-7; 8 nucleotides match TRBD2. CDR1 SGHTS and CDR2 YDEGEE come from the germline V gene. This CDR3 is built from 13 residues. V trimming: 7 bases; J trimming: 4 bases; junction bases outside the gene matches: 7. DNA of the CDR3: TGTGCCAGCGCCGCGGGAGGCACGTACGAGCAGTACTTC. Its translation: CASAAGGTYEQYF.

The chain joins TRBV30 to TRBJ1-1; tentative D call: TRBD1 (6 bases). CDR1 and CDR2 (germline): GTSNPN, SVGIG (reference sequence). Trimming took off 0 bases at V and 3 bases at J, with 8 bases between the two ends. The CDR3 has 13 amino acids. The CDR3 coding sequence is TGTGCCTGGAGTGTCAGGGGCGACACTGAAGCTTTCTTT. Protein sequence: CAWSVRGDTEAFF.

The chain employs TRBV18 and TRBJ1-6; D remains unclear. CDR1 KGHSH and CDR2 LQKENI come from the germline V gene. The V and J ends lost 6 bases and 7 bases respectively, with 16 bases between them. CDR3 length: 15 residues. Here the CDR3 DNA reads TGTGCCAGCTCGCCCGGCCGAGAGGGAAATTCACCCCTCCACTTT. Translating gives CASSPGREGNSPLHF.

Here the CDR3 reads CASSLALLGPMNTEAFF. The CDR3 DNA sequence: TGTGCCAGCAGCTTAGCGCTGCTCGGACCGATGAACACTGAAGCTTTCTTT. The V call is TRBV7-8, the J call TRBJ1-1; D uncertain. V was shortened by 0 bases and J by 0 bases, with 14 bases between the two germline ends. Germline V lookup: CDR1 SGHVS, CDR2 FQNEAQ. This CDR3 is 17 amino acids long.

This clone came up once. One end of the junction is discordant with germline, which a read error may explain. The J gene is TRBJ1-2, the V gene TRBV3-1 (or the pseudogene TRBV3-2); D is ambiguous. The CDR3 covers 15 residues. Germline V gene sequence: CDR1 LGHDT, CDR2 YNNKEL (reference sequence). The CDR3 spells CAGSNLAASQNGYTF. The CDR3 DNA sequence: TGTGCCGGCAGCAATCTTGCGGCCAGTCAGAATGGCTACACCTTC.

This chain uses TRBV27 with TRBJ2-7; no reliable D call. V lost 6 bases and J 2 bases, leaving 20 bases between the germline ends. CDR1 and CDR2 (germline): MNHEY, SMNVEV (reference sequence). The CDR3 runs 16 residues. Here the CDR3 DNA reads TGTGCCAGCAGCCCCCTCCGCCCGAGCGCCGCCTACGAGCAGTACTTC. As protein: CASSPLRPSAAYEQYF.

The J gene is TRBJ2-1, the V gene TRBV5-5; D is undetermined. The CDR3 covers 12 residues. Germline V CDR1 and CDR2: SGHKS, YYEKEE (reference sequence). V was shortened by 4 bases and J by 6 bases, with 8 bases between the two germline ends. DNA for the CDR3: TGTGCCAGCAGCAGCAACCTCAATGAGCAGTTCTTC. Translating it yields CASSSNLNEQFF.

The chain combines TRBV10-2 with TRBJ1-3; D unclear. Trimming took 2 bases from V and 4 from J, leaving 9 bases between them. Germline-derived CDR1 and CDR2 are WSHSY and SAAADI. The CDR3 runs to 14 residues. This CDR3 is CASSELVGGNTIYF. The CDR3 nucleotides read TGCGCCAGCAGTGAGCTCGTTGGGGGAAACACCATATATTTT.

The chain is built from TRBV5-1 and TRBJ1-2, with D perhaps matching TRBD1 (6 bases). This CDR3 contains 19 residues. The V and J ends lost 4 bases and 4 bases respectively, with 29 bases between them. Germline V gene lookup returns CDR1 SGHRS and CDR2 YFSETQ. CDR3 residues: CASSPGVGRKGEAAYGYTF. CDR3 DNA sequence: TGCGCCAGCAGCCCAGGGGTCGGGCGCAAAGGGGAAGCCGCCTATGGCTACACCTTC.

The chain joins TRBV2 to TRBJ1-1; D ambiguous. The CDR3 extends over 12 amino acids. Germline loops: CDR1 SNHLY, CDR2 FYNNEI. The germline V and J ends were trimmed by 4 bases and 3 bases, with 6 bases remaining between them. The chain's CDR3 is CASSGTYTEAFF. The CDR3 bases are TGTGCCAGCAGTGGAACGTACACTGAAGCTTTCTTT.

The J gene is TRBJ1-4, the V gene TRBV7-9; possibly TRBD1 for D (6 bases). Per germline, CDR1 SEHNR and CDR2 FQNEAQ (reference sequence). The CDR3 spans 13 residues. V shed 0 bases and J shed 12 bases, with 11 bases lying between them. The CDR3 reads CASSLAPEGELFF. The CDR3 DNA reads as TGTGCCAGCAGCTTAGCGCCTGAGGGGGAACTGTTTTTT.

This clone was found once. The chain joins TRBV3-1 (or the pseudogene TRBV3-2) to TRBJ1-3; D gene uncertain. The CDR3 has 11 residues. Germline V gene lookup returns CDR1 LGHDT and CDR2 YNNKEL (reference sequence). The V gene lost 6 bases and the J gene lost 8 bases, with 8 bases spanning the gap. CDR3 sequence reads: CASSSVDTIYF. CDR3 bases: TGTGCCAGCAGTTCGGTTGACACCATATATTTT.

This clone occurred once. The gene calls are TRBV30 and TRBJ2-2; a possible D gene is TRBD2 (6 bases). Trimming took off 0 bases at V and 9 bases at J, with 14 bases between the two ends. The CDR3 totals 14 residues. Germline V gene sequence: CDR1 GTSNPN, CDR2 SVGIG (reference sequence). The CDR3 DNA reads TGTGCCTGGAGTGTGGGATCGGGAGTGAGGGAGCTGTTTTTT. It yields the protein CAWSVGSGVRELFF.